The 26 T cell receptor beta chains below come from one sample, sequenced in a study of radiotherapy plus CTLA-4 blockade in lung cancer. Clones were sequenced by immunoSEQ multiplex PCR, and TCRdb holds only the in-frame ones, with some missing. The sample shows tens of thousands of clones, around nine tenths of them seen only once. The sequenced sample was peripheral blood, obtained from a patient treated with radiotherapy plus ipilimumab. These receptor sequences come from a human donor with non-small cell lung cancer whose response to radiotherapy plus ipilimumab could not be evaluated.

V is TRBV18 and J is TRBJ2-3; tentatively, D is TRBD2 (6 bases). CDR3 length: 15 amino acids. Trimming took off 2 bases at V and 2 bases at J, with 11 bases between the two ends. Germline-derived CDR1 and CDR2 are KGHSH and LQKENI. The CDR3 nucleotides read TGTGCCAGCTCACCAGGAGCTAGCGACACAGATACGCAGTATTTT. Translated: CASSPGASDTDTQYF.

The chain employs TRBV18 and TRBJ2-2, with 7 positions matching TRBD1. The V segment lost 4 bases and the J segment 4 bases; nucleotides outside the gene matches: 15. Germline values: CDR1 KGHSH, CDR2 LQKENI. The CDR3 has 18 residues. The CDR3 spells CASSHRQGEGVRTGELFF. The DNA for the CDR3 is TGTGCCAGCTCACACCGACAGGGAGAGGGGGTTCGCACCGGGGAGCTGTTTTTT.

The rearrangement joins TRBV5-1 to TRBJ2-7; 12 positions match TRBD2. This CDR3 is built from 16 residues. Germline assignment: CDR1 SGHRS and CDR2 YFSETQ. V lost 4 bases to trimming and J lost 2 bases; unmatched junction nucleotides: 7. This CDR3 is CASSPGLAGTTYEQYF. DNA for the CDR3: TGCGCCAGCAGCCCGGGACTAGCGGGCACGACCTACGAGCAGTACTTC.

The chain joins TRBV4-3 to TRBJ2-1; TRBD1 is a possible D gene (5 bases). Germline V CDR1 and CDR2: LGHNA, YSLEER. Deletions cut 0 bases from V and 3 bases from J, with 12 bases between. CDR3 length equals 16 residues. The CDR3 DNA reads TGCGCCAGCAGCCAAGATTCAAGGGGCGGCTACAATGAGCAGTTCTTC. Residues: CASSQDSRGGYNEQFF.

On this clone: One end of the junction does not line up with germline, which may come from a read error. The DNA of the CDR3 is TGTGCCAGCAGATACGGGACAGGCATGAACGCTGAAGCTTTCTTT. Translated: CASRYGTGMNAEAFF. The gene calls are TRBV6-5 and TRBJ1-1, with 8 bases matching TRBD1. Per the germline V gene, CDR1 is MNHEY and CDR2 is SVGAGI. The CDR3 is 15 residues long.

The rearrangement links TRBV7-2 to TRBJ1-4; D is unclear. V was clipped by 5 bases and J by 8 bases, with 12 bases between them. The germline V gene encodes CDR1 SGHTA and CDR2 FQGNSA. This CDR3 spans 13 amino acids. In DNA, the CDR3 is TGTGCCAGCAGCCCCAAAGGGAGGGAAAAACTGTTTTTT. It encodes CASSPKGREKLFF. The variable domain in full, with the rest retrieved from reference TRBV7-2 and TRBJ1-4, is GAGVSQSPSNKVTEKGKDVELRCDPISGHTALYWYRQSLGQGLEFLIYFQGNSAPDKSGLPSDRFSAERTGGSVSTLTIQRTQQEDSAVYLCASSPKGREKLFFGSGTQLSVL.

With respect to this clone: The same CDR3 arises from other DNA sequences in this sample as well. The chain uses TRBV28 and TRBJ1-4; D not resolved. Per the germline V gene, CDR1 is MDHEN and CDR2 is SYDVKM. With 6 bases removed from V and 5 bases from J, the gap between germline ends came to 4 bases. The CDR3 is made up of 11 amino acids. The CDR3 region is CASSQNEKLFF. The CDR3 DNA sequence: TGTGCCAGCAGCCAGAATGAAAAACTGTTTTTT.

The CDR3 DNA sequence: TGCGCCAGCAGCTTGGGATTGGCGAAAAACAGGGGTCGAGGGAGTTACGAGCAGTACTTC. It translates to CASSLGLAKNRGRGSYEQYF. The chain links TRBV5-1 to TRBJ2-7; 7 nucleotides agree with TRBD1. After removal of 0 bases from V and 4 bases from J, the junction contained 22 bases not matched to a gene. The CDR3 sequence is 20 residues long. The germline V gene encodes CDR1 SGHRS and CDR2 YFSETQ.

V usage is TRBV6-5 and J usage is TRBJ2-3; tentatively, D is TRBD1 (6 bases). V lost 7 bases and J lost 5, with 10 bases in between. The CDR3 covers 12 residues. Germline lookup yields CDR1 MNHEY and CDR2 SVGAGI. The CDR3 nucleotides are TGTGCCAGCAACTTCAGGGGAGATACGCAGTATTTT. Translated: CASNFRGDTQYF.

The chain carries TRBV4-1 and TRBJ2-2, with 8 nucleotides matching TRBD2. Germline CDR1 is MGHRA and CDR2 is YSYEKL. J was trimmed by 5 bases and V by 3 bases; bases with no gene match: 14. This CDR3 comprises 18 residues. The CDR3 region is CASSQLPPAGGPTGELFF. The CDR3, as DNA: TGCGCCAGCAGCCAGCTCCCGCCGGCGGGAGGCCCAACCGGGGAGCTGTTTTTT.

The chain uses TRBV4-3 and TRBJ2-7, with 7 bases identical to TRBD2. Trimming removed 1 base from V and 4 bases from J; junction bases left unmatched: 7. The germline gives CDR1 LGHNA, CDR2 YSLEER. There are 15 residues in the CDR3. CDR3 coding DNA: TGCGCCAGCAGCCAAGCCCAGGGAGGGAAATACGAGCAGTACTTC. It yields the protein CASSQAQGGKYEQYF.

V is TRBV7-2 and J is TRBJ1-4; no definite D call. The CDR3 loop spans 14 amino acids. V was cut by 2 bases and J by 7 bases, with 11 bases left in between. CDR1 is SGHTA and CDR2 is FQGNSA in the germline V gene. Here the CDR3 DNA reads TGTGCCAGCAGCTTATCCGGGTTAAGTGAAAAACTGTTTTTT. Protein: CASSLSGLSEKLFF.

The chain combines TRBV5-1 with TRBJ2-3; possibly TRBD1 for D (6 bases). The CDR3 spans 15 residues. Germline values: CDR1 SGHRS, CDR2 YFSETQ. Between the trimmed V and J ends, which lost 0 bases and 2 bases, there was a span of 10 bases. The CDR3 sequence is CASSLGTVDTDTQYF. The CDR3 DNA reads TGCGCCAGCAGCTTGGGGACAGTTGACACAGATACGCAGTATTTT.

The CDR3 DNA sequence: TGCGCCAGCAGCCAAGATAGCAGGGGCCCCACAGATACGCAGTATTTT. It specifies CASSQDSRGPTDTQYF. The gene calls are TRBV4-3 and TRBJ2-3; maybe TRBD1 (6 bases). Germline CDR1 and CDR2: LGHNA and YSLEER. This CDR3 spans 16 amino acids. Trimming stripped 0 bases from V and 2 bases from J, with 12 bases between.

The rearrangement uses TRBV12-5 and TRBJ1-4; the D is unclear. The CDR3 length is 13 residues. V gave up 7 bases and J gave up 7 bases, with 13 bases separating them. Germline assignment: CDR1 LGHNT and CDR2 FRNRAP. The CDR3 spells CASAFGGGEKLFF. As DNA, the CDR3 is TGTGCTAGTGCCTTCGGTGGAGGTGAAAAACTGTTTTTT.

This chain uses TRBV6-6 with TRBJ2-2, with D possibly matching TRBD2 (6 bases). With 8 bases removed from V and 1 base from J, the gap between germline ends came to 11 bases. This CDR3 has 14 amino acids. Germline V gene data show CDR1 as MNHNY and CDR2 as SVGAGI (reference sequence). Here the CDR3 reads CASRGGQNTGELFF. DNA for the CDR3: TGTGCCAGCCGGGGAGGACAGAACACCGGGGAGCTGTTTTTT.

The chain uses TRBV5-1 and TRBJ2-4; 7 nucleotides line up with TRBD2. The CDR3 has 14 amino acids. V lost 3 bases to trimming and J lost 5 bases; unmatched junction nucleotides: 5. Germline CDR1 and CDR2: SGHRS and YFSETQ. The chain's CDR3 is CASSWEGGQNIQYF. CDR3 bases: TGCGCCAGCAGCTGGGAGGGTGGCCAAAACATTCAGTACTTC.

The J gene is TRBJ2-7, the V gene TRBV9; maybe TRBD1 (6 bases). Germline loops: CDR1 SGDLS, CDR2 YYNGEE. This CDR3 spans 13 amino acids. The ends were cut back, 4 bases at V and 6 bases at J, with 14 bases in the middle. CDR3 bases: TGTGCCAGCAGCCCGACAGGAGGTTCCGAGCAGTACTTC. Residues: CASSPTGGSEQYF.

V usage is TRBV28 and J usage is TRBJ1-1; the D is unclear. CDR3 length: 12 amino acids. Deletions cut 5 bases from V and 0 bases from J, with 4 bases between. Germline V gene sequence: CDR1 MDHEN, CDR2 SYDVKM. The CDR3 loop reads CASSTMNTEAFF. The CDR3 DNA follows: TGTGCCAGCAGTACAATGAACACTGAAGCTTTCTTT.

The sample holds a few counts of this clone. The rearrangement links TRBV6-5 to TRBJ1-5, with D possibly TRBD1 on 6 matching bases. CDR1 and CDR2 (germline): MNHEY, SVGAGI. V gave up 1 base and J gave up 4 bases, with 8 bases separating them. The CDR3 is made up of 14 amino acids. The CDR3 protein is CASSYWTANQPQHF. CDR3 bases: TGTGCCAGCAGTTACTGGACAGCTAATCAGCCCCAGCATTTT.

The V gene is TRBV28, the J gene TRBJ2-3, with 7 bases aligning to TRBD1. CDR1 is MDHEN and CDR2 is SYDVKM in the germline V gene. The ends lost 5 bases at V and 0 bases at J; junction bases unmatched: 8. This CDR3 is 16 amino acids long. The DNA for the CDR3 is TGTGCCAGCAGTCCACCGACAGGGTCTAGCACAGATACGCAGTATTTT. The encoded protein is CASSPPTGSSTDTQYF.

This clone was detected once. This chain's CDR3 is CATSRDYGTHQETQYF. DNA of the CDR3: TGTGCCACCAGCAGAGATTACGGGACACACCAAGAGACCCAGTACTTC. The chain is built from TRBV15 and TRBJ2-5; D is possibly TRBD1 (6 bases). V was cut by 0 bases and J by 0 bases, with 11 bases left in between. Germline V gene lookup returns CDR1 LNHNV and CDR2 YYDKDF (reference sequence). The CDR3 is 16 amino acids. The complete variable domain, with remaining parts taken from reference TRBV15 and TRBJ2-5, reads DAMVIQNPRYQVTQFGKPVTLSCSQTLNHNVMYWYQQKSSQAPKLLFHYYDKDFNNEADTPDNFQSRRPNTSFCFLDIRSPGLGDTAMYLCATSRDYGTHQETQYFGPGTRLLVL.

The rearrangement links TRBV4-3 to TRBJ1-1, with 11 bases lining up with TRBD1. This CDR3 has 14 residues. The ends lost 8 bases at V and 8 bases at J; junction bases unmatched: 10. Germline lookup yields CDR1 LGHNA and CDR2 YSLEER. CDR3 bases: TGCGCCAGCGGGGACCGGGACAGGGGGTTCGAAGCTTTCTTT. This gives the protein CASGDRDRGFEAFF.

The CDR3 reads CASSAGQGARETQYF. The CDR3 coding sequence is TGTGCCAGCAGCGCTGGACAGGGGGCGAGGGAGACCCAGTACTTC. V is TRBV9 and J is TRBJ2-5, with 11 bases matching TRBD1. The germline V gene has CDR1 SGDLS and CDR2 YYNGEE. The CDR3 totals 15 residues. Germline trimming cut 3 bases from V and 5 bases from J; bases unmatched to any gene: 6.

The V gene is TRBV5-6, the J gene TRBJ1-3; weak D call: TRBD2 (5 bases). The closer fit of TRBJ2-2 to the DNA end suggests the J call may be wrong. CDR1 SGHDT and CDR2 YYEEEE come from the germline V gene. The CDR3 has 16 residues. In nucleotides, the CDR3 is TGTGCCAGCAGCCCCCGATGGAGCGGTAACACCGGGGAGCTGTTTTTT. Its translation: CASSPRWSGNTGELFF.

The J gene is TRBJ1-2, the V gene TRBV29-1; possibly TRBD1 for D (6 bases). There are 14 residues in the CDR3. Germline V CDR1 and CDR2: SQVTM, ANQGSEA. Trimming left V 1 base short and J 3 bases short, with 12 bases between. CDR3 sequence: CSVEGEGEDYGYTF. In DNA, the CDR3 is TGCAGCGTTGAAGGGGAGGGGGAAGACTATGGCTACACCTTC.